The next 6 T cell receptor beta chains were all read from a single sample in a study of CD8 T cells in Susac syndrome. Reverse transcription of about 0.45 to 1 ug RNA was carried out with random hexamers. TCRdb re-called the immunoSEQ multiplex PCR reads with MiXCR, one entry per CDR3 protein. The profile shows around 170,000 distinct CDR3 sequences, 85% to 95% of them singletons. The sequencing input was CD8+ T cells from PBMCs. The receptors originated from a human donor with Susac syndrome.

The chain is built from TRBV12-3 or TRBV12-4 and TRBJ2-1; 10 nucleotides line up with TRBD2. V trimming: 6 bases; J trimming: 10 bases; junction bases outside the gene matches: 12. There are 15 residues in the CDR3. The CDR3 spells CASSSRASGGREQFF. Here the CDR3 DNA reads TGTGCCAGCAGCTCTCGGGCTAGCGGGGGCAGGGAGCAGTTCTTC.

This chain connects TRBV24-1 to TRBJ2-1; tentatively, D is TRBD1 or TRBD2 (5 bases each). V lost 3 bases, J lost 8 bases, and 19 bases lay in between. CDR1 is KGHDR, CDR2 SFDVKD, per germline. This CDR3 has 16 residues. CDR3 nucleotide sequence: TGTGCCACCAGTGATCACTCCGGGACGGCGATTTATGAGCAGTTCTTC. Its protein is CATSDHSGTAIYEQFF.

The chain combines TRBV28 with TRBJ1-1; TRBD1 might be the D (6 bases). The CDR3 runs to 13 residues. V lost 6 bases and J 6 bases, leaving 14 bases between the germline ends. From germline, CDR1 is MDHEN and CDR2 SYDVKM. The CDR3 loop is CASRNDRFPEAFF. The CDR3, as DNA: TGTGCCAGCAGAAACGACAGGTTCCCTGAAGCTTTCTTT.

The V call is TRBV27, the J call TRBJ1-5; unclear D gene. CDR3 length: 13 amino acids. Trimming removed 5 bases at V and 5 bases at J, with 10 bases between. Germline-derived CDR1 and CDR2 are MNHEY and SMNVEV (reference sequence). DNA for the CDR3: TGTGCCAGCAGTGAATATCAAGATCAGCCCCAGCATTTT. This gives the protein CASSEYQDQPQHF.

The rearrangement uses TRBV28 and TRBJ2-7, with a weak D call TRBD1 (9 bases). Germline-derived CDR1 and CDR2 are MDHEN and SYDVKM. The CDR3 loop spans 17 amino acids. V gave up 5 bases and J gave up 2 bases, with 22 bases separating them. CDR3 loop: CASSVPTGGLEPYEQYF. The CDR3, as DNA: TGTGCCAGCAGTGTCCCGACAGGGGGACTAGAACCCTACGAGCAGTACTTC.

V is TRBV14 and J is TRBJ2-1, with 11 bases matching TRBD1. This CDR3 is built from 15 residues. Germline values: CDR1 SGHDN, CDR2 FVKESK. Trimming at V came to 2 bases and at J to 8 bases, leaving 5 bases not matched to a gene. The CDR3 nucleotides are TGTGCCAGCAGCCAACGGACAGGGGGCATGGATGAGCAGTTCTTC. Its translation: CASSQRTGGMDEQFF.